This T cell receptor beta chain stems from a study of CD8 T cells in ankylosing spondylitis. Findings and caveats of the study: A TCR beta motif made of several highly homologous variants seemed typical of ankylosing spondylitis blood.

Regarding this clonotype: The target antigen is unknown.

Germline CDR1 MGHDK, CDR2 SYGVNS. V lost 0 bases and J lost 4; bases outside the gene matches: 7. The CDR3 runs 16 residues. One entry per CDR3 protein results from TCRdb running MiXCR on the 5' RACE reads. Among over 450,000 distinct CDR3 sequences listed, about an eighth were seen once. The receptor was isolated from a male donor with ankylosing spondylitis. The source material was blood, either unsorted or a sorted T cell fraction (not recorded which). V and J are TRBV25-1 and TRBJ2-3, with 7 bases matching TRBD2. The CDR3 loop is CASSEYGGRLADTQYF. CDR3 nucleotide sequence: TGTGCCAGCAGTGAATATGGCGGGAGATTGGCAGATACGCAGTATTTT.